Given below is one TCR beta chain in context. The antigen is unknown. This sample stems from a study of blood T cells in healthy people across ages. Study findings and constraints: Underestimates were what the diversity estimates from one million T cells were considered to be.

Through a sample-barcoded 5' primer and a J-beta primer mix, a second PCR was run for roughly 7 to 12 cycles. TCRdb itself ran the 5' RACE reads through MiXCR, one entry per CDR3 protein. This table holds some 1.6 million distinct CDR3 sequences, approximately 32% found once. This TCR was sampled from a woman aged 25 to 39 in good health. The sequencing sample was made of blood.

The CDR3 sequence is CASSLNAGGSDEQYF. CDR3 bases: TGTGCCAGCAGCTTAAATGCGGGAGGGAGCGACGAGCAGTACTTC. The J gene is TRBJ2-5, the V gene TRBV7-7; 9 positions match TRBD2. The J call may be incorrect, as the DNA end agrees better with TRBJ2-7. Germline CDR1 is SSHAT and CDR2 is FNYEAQ (reference sequence). The CDR3 length is 15 residues.